This TCR beta chain is from a study of OX40 agonist ivuxolimab in advanced cancers. With respect to the entire study: Ivuxolimab was a fully human IgG2 agonistic monoclonal antibody targeting the costimulatory receptor OX40 (CD134). Intravenous ivuxolimab was administered to patients every 2 weeks at six dose levels: 0.01, 0.1, 0.3, 1.5, 3 and 10 mg/kg. Of the 50 to 55 dose-escalation patients, hepatocellular carcinoma was present in around 20, melanoma in approximately 15, renal cell carcinoma in 9 and head and neck cancer in 9. In the dose-escalation cohort, approximately 80% of patients were male, and the mean age was around 60 years with a range of roughly 20 to 80. Patients were allowed to have had prior anti-PD-1, anti-PD-L1 or anti-CTLA-4 therapy, and 40% of the dose-escalation patients had been treated with checkpoint inhibitors. Three dose-escalation patients achieved partial responses, one with hepatocellular carcinoma and two with cutaneous melanoma. Peripheral TCRbeta sequencing was intended to test whether TCR sequence diversity was altered and clonal T-cell expansion was caused by ivuxolimab. The monotherapy dose-escalation portion (N of about 50 patients) of the phase I ivuxolimab trial is reported in the paper. Beyond this particular receptor, the publication reports: Low levels of normalized T-cell clonal expansion were also seen in some patients who did not respond. Partial responders in the 0.1-3.0 mg/kg groups had among the lowest normalized peripheral clonal expansion, especially among CD8+ T cells. At doses of 0.1 to 3.0 mg/kg, clonal expansion of both CD4+ and CD8+ blood T cells was observed from baseline to week 6. Antigen specificity was not determined for the clonally expanded peripheral T cells. After ivuxolimab, CD8+ T cells had more expanded clones than CD4+ T cells on average.

As for this clone: The specificity of this receptor is unknown. No per-base quality is available; no much larger clone lies one base away.

From cysteine to phenylalanine, the CDR3 is 14 amino acids long. Solely the CDR3 DNA is kept, with 42 bases framed from the first base. CDR1 and CDR2, per the germline V gene, are MGHRA and YSYEKL. The trim is 1 base for V and 3 bases for J, with a gap of 10 bases between the germline ends. The trial excluded patients who had a history of autoimmune disease or were on systemic immunosuppression. Peripheral blood for TCR sequencing was drawn from every dose cohort at baseline, at cycle 4 day 1 and at cycle 7 day 1. Samples were obtained from an open-label, multicenter, first-in-human phase I dose-escalation trial of ivuxolimab. Adults with locally advanced or metastatic melanoma, renal cell, hepatocellular, or head and neck squamous cell carcinoma were enrolled in the trial. Before TCR sequencing, CD4+ T cells and CD8+ T cells from peripheral blood were sorted into separate populations. To sequence the TCRbeta CDR3 region, genomic DNA was isolated from the sorted cells. The immunoSEQ Assay was used for sequencing of TCRbeta CDR3 regions. TCRdb retrieved this table from immuneACCESS and kept in-frame rearrangements only. Not all clones are present; in checked studies, unresolved V genes account for under half, and no reason is known for the remainder. The sample includes 51,000 or so clones, with around 85% observed a single time. 11% to 15% of the sample rests with the top ten.

Specimen: CD4+ or CD8+ T cells sorted from blood, collected in a trial of the OX40 agonist ivuxolimab. This sequence originates from an adult with an advanced solid tumor such as melanoma, head and neck, liver or kidney cancer. The rearrangement joined TRBV4-1 to TRBJ2-7; the D gene is perhaps TRBD1 or TRBD2, each of them matching over 5 bases. The nucleotide sequence is given as TGCGCCAGCAGCCAAGGTTGGGGGAGCTACGAGCAGTACTTC. The encoded protein is CASSQGWGSYEQYF.